This note documents a single TCR beta chain sequence. Germline assignment: CDR1 SGHNT and CDR2 YENEEA. This CDR3 is 15 amino acids long. V was clipped by 5 bases and J by 2 bases, with 10 bases between them. Methods used by the authors: Quantification of nucleated cells was approximated via reference gene primer amplification. Libraries were prepared by immunoSEQ multiplex PCR; TCRdb keeps only in-frame clonotypes and omits some of them. The DNA gave D and trimming, while V, J and clone size come from that table. The sample lists roughly 60,000 clones; over 75% were seen once. These data come from a study of blood T cell repertoires in COVID-19. Study-wide background: COVID-19 samples collected from the United States, Italy and Spain covered acute and convalescent phases. From T cells, B-cell-depleted T cells, or PBMCs came the material, which was cDNA or gDNA.

The rearrangement joins TRBV11-3 to TRBJ1-6; D gene unclear. The sequence was collected from a human donor in a cohort sampled during active COVID-19. Material for sequencing was peripheral blood. CDR3 bases: TGTGCCAGCAGCCACCGGAGTGCCTATAATTCACCCCTCCACTTT. Translating it yields CASSHRSAYNSPLHF.